The 15 T cell receptor beta chains reported below all come from one sample, sequenced in a study of monozygotic twins with inflammatory bowel disease. Each CDR3 protein gets one entry in TCRdb, which reprocessed the 5' RACE reads and gives no DNA. The sample has roughly 200,000 distinct CDR3 sequences. The sample was blood. Every receptor here comes from a human donor with ulcerative colitis or Crohn's disease, or a healthy co-twin of an affected twin (not recorded which).

The V gene is TRBV9, the J gene TRBJ2-2; the TCRdb call, TRBD1, lacks DNA for checking. There are 18 residues in the CDR3. Germline V lookup: CDR1 SGDLS, CDR2 YYNGEE. This chain's CDR3 is CASSVRGGTGQNTGELFF.

The rearrangement joins TRBV18 to TRBJ2-1. CDR3 length equals 12 residues. Per germline, CDR1 KGHSH and CDR2 LQKENI. The CDR3 loop reads CASSTLENEQFF.

V gene TRBV6-2 or TRBV6-3 combines with J gene TRBJ2-7; checking the TCRdb D call of TRBD1 is not possible without DNA. CDR3 length: 15 amino acids. Germline V lookup: CDR1 MNHEY, CDR2 SVGEGT. The chain's CDR3 is CASSYDPGRIYEQYF.

The gene calls are TRBV4-1 and TRBJ2-7; no DNA is available, so the TRBD2 call from TCRdb remains unchecked. The CDR3 contains 12 residues. CDR1 and CDR2 from the germline V gene are MGHRA and YSYEKL. The CDR3: CASSPGGVEQYF.

This sequence joins TRBV20-1 and TRBJ1-5; the D call from TCRdb, TRBD1, cannot be confirmed without DNA. Germline lookup yields CDR1 DFQATT and CDR2 SNEGSKA (reference sequence). The CDR3 spans 14 residues. The CDR3 loop is CSAREGQPGRPQHF.

This chain connects TRBV7-2 to TRBJ2-7; as DNA is missing, the TRBD2 call by TCRdb cannot be tested. Germline loops: CDR1 SGHTA, CDR2 FQGNSA. The CDR3 consists of 14 residues. CDR3 protein: CASSFLAGPYEQYF.

This chain links TRBV10-3 with TRBJ2-2; TCRdb reports TRBD2, a call that lacks DNA to check it against. The CDR3 has 17 amino acids. The germline gives CDR1 ENHRY, CDR2 SYGVKD. CDR3 protein: CAISDHGLAGKFGELFF.

The V call is TRBV28, the J call TRBJ1-2; TCRdb lists TRBD1, though no DNA is available to test this call. CDR1 and CDR2 (germline): MDHEN, SYDVKM. The CDR3 consists of 13 residues. This CDR3 reads CASRTPLGYGYTF.

This chain joins TRBV7-2 and TRBJ2-1; TCRdb picks TRBD2, but there is no DNA to check that call. CDR1 and CDR2 from the germline V gene are SGHTA and FQGNSA. The CDR3 runs 15 residues. CDR3 sequence reads: CASSLGGTSWNEQFF.

The V gene is TRBV5-1, the J gene TRBJ1-1; TCRdb gives TRBD1 as the D gene, but with no DNA this cannot be confirmed. Germline V CDR1 and CDR2: SGHRS, YFSETQ. The CDR3 totals 16 residues. CDR3 residues: CASSFRPLPGNTEAFF.

The CDR3 protein is CASSLGGPGMVTEAFF. This chain uses TRBV5-1 with TRBJ1-1; the TCRdb call, TRBD1, lacks DNA for checking. Germline V gene sequence: CDR1 SGHRS, CDR2 YFSETQ. This CDR3 is 16 amino acids long.

The chain combines TRBV29-1 with TRBJ1-1. Germline lookup yields CDR1 SQVTM and CDR2 ANQGSEA. The CDR3 is 14 residues long. Here the CDR3 reads CSVQLTVGFGEAFF.

V and J are TRBV5-5 and TRBJ1-6; no DNA is available, so the TRBD1 call from TCRdb remains unchecked. In germline, CDR1 is SGHKS, CDR2 YYEKEE (reference sequence). The CDR3 is 16 residues long. The CDR3 sequence is CASSSRTGTGNSPLHF.

V and J are TRBV9 and TRBJ2-3; TCRdb selects TRBD1, and the lack of DNA leaves this call unchecked. This CDR3 has 15 amino acids. Germline V lookup: CDR1 SGDLS, CDR2 YYNGEE. The CDR3 region is CASSVGAGAPDTQYF.

The V gene is TRBV7-2, the J gene TRBJ1-1. From germline, CDR1 is SGHTA and CDR2 FQGNSA. The CDR3 consists of 15 residues. The CDR3 loop reads CASSLDGSSNTEAFF.